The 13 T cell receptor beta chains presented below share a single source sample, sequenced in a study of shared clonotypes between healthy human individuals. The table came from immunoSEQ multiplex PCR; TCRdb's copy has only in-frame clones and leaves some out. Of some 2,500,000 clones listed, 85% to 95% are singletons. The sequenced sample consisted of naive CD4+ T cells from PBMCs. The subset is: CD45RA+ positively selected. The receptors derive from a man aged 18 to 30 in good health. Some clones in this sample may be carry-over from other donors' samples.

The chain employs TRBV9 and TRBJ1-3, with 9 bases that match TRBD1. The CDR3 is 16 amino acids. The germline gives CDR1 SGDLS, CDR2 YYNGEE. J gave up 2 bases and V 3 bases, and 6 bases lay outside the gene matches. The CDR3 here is CASSDGTGRAGNTIYF. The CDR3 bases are TGTGCCAGCAGCGACGGGACAGGGAGGGCTGGAAACACCATATATTTT. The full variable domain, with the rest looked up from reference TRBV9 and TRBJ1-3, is DSGVTQTPKHLITATGQRVTLRCSPRSGDLSVYWYQQSLDQGLQFLIQYYNGEERAKGNILERFSAQQFPDLHSELNLSSLELGDSALYFCASSDGTGRAGNTIYFGEGSWLTVV.

The CDR3: CASSRTALGELFF. The CDR3 coding sequence is TGTGCCAGCAGTAGGACCGCATTGGGGGAGCTGTTTTTT. The V gene is TRBV6-5, the J gene TRBJ2-2; D is uncertain. Germline values: CDR1 MNHEY, CDR2 SVGAGI. The ends were cut back, 5 bases at V and 8 bases at J, with 12 bases in the middle. CDR3 length: 13 residues.

The CDR3 coding sequence is TGTGCCACCAGCAGACCCGGCCCGACAGATACGCAGTATTTT. Encoded protein: CATSRPGPTDTQYF. The chain recombines TRBV15 with TRBJ2-3; D call uncertain. Germline V gene sequence: CDR1 LNHNV, CDR2 YYDKDF (reference sequence). V was cut by 2 bases and J by 3 bases, with 9 bases left in between. The CDR3 length is 14 residues.

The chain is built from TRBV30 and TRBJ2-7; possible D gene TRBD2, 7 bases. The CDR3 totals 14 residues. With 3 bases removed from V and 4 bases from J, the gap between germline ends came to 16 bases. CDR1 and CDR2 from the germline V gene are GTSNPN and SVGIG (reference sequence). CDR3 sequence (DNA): TGTGCCTGGAGAAGGGGGGGCCCAGCATACGAGCAGTACTTC. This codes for CAWRRGGPAYEQYF.

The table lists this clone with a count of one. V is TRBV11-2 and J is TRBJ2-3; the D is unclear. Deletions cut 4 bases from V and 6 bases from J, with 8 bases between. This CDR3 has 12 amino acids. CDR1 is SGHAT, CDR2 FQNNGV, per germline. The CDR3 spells CASSSQPDTQYF. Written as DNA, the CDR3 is TGTGCCAGCAGCTCGCAACCTGATACGCAGTATTTT.

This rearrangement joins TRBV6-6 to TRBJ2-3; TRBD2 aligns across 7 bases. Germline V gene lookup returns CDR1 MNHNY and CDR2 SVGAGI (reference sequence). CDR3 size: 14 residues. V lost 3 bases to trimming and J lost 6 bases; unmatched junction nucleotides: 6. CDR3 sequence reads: CASSYYVGGDTQYF. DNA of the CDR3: TGTGCCAGCAGTTATTATGTGGGGGGGGATACGCAGTATTTT.

The CDR3 DNA sequence: TGTGCCAGCACCTCACGAGATACGCAGTATTTT. Its protein product is CASTSRDTQYF. The chain links TRBV6-6 to TRBJ2-3; D is unresolved. V lost 7 bases and J lost 5, with 7 bases in between. The CDR3 totals 11 residues. Germline-derived CDR1 and CDR2 are MNHNY and SVGAGI (reference sequence).

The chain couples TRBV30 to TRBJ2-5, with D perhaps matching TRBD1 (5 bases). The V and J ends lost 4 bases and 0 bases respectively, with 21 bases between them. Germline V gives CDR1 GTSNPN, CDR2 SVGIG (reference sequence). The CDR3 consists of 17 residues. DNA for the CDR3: TGTGCCTGGAAGTGGTGGGCGTGGGGCCCAAACCAAGAGACCCAGTACTTC. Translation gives CAWKWWAWGPNQETQYF.

Written as DNA, the CDR3 is TGTGCCAGCAGCCCGGACAGGGGCGCGGTTGAAGCTTTCTTT. The encoded protein is CASSPDRGAVEAFF. This sequence joins TRBV7-8 and TRBJ1-1; 9 bases align to TRBD1. Per the germline V gene, CDR1 is SGHVS and CDR2 is FQNEAQ. The CDR3 extends over 14 amino acids. The V gene end was trimmed by 5 bases and the J gene end by 7 bases; junction bases not matched to a gene: 8.

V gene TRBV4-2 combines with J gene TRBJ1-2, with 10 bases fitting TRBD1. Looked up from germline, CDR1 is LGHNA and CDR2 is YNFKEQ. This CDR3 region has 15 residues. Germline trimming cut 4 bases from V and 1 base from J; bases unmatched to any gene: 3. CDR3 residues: CASSPRDRGNYGYTF. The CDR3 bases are TGTGCCAGCAGCCCCCGGGACAGGGGTAACTATGGCTACACCTTC.

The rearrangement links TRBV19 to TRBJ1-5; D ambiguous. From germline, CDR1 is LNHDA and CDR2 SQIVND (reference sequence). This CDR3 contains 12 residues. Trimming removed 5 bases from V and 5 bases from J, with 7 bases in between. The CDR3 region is CASSWQDQPQHF. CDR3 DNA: TGTGCCAGTAGTTGGCAGGATCAGCCCCAGCATTTT. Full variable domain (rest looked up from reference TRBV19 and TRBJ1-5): DGGITQSPKYLFRKEGQNVTLSCEQNLNHDAMYWYRQDPGQGLRLIYYSQIVNDFQKGDIAEGYSVSREKKESFPLTVTSAQKNPTAFYLCASSWQDQPQHFGDGTRLSIL.

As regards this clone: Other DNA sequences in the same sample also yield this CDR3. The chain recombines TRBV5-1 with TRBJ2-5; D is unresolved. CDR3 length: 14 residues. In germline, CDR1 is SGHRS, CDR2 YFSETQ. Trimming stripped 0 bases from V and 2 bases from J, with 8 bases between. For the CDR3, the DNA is TGCGCCAGCAGCTTGGGTGGCAGTCAAGAGACCCAGTACTTC. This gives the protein CASSLGGSQETQYF. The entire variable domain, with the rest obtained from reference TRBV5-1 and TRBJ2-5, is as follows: KAGVTQTPRYLIKTRGQQVTLSCSPISGHRSVSWYQQTPGQGLQFLFEYFSETQRNKGNFPGRFSGRQFSNSRSEMNVSTLELGDSALYLCASSLGGSQETQYFGPGTRLLVL.

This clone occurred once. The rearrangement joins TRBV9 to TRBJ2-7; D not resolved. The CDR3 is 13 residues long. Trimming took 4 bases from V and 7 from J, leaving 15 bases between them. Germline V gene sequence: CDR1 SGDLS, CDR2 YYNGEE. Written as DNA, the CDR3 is TGTGCCAGCAGCCTTTCGCCCTTTACGGAGCAGTACTTC. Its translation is CASSLSPFTEQYF. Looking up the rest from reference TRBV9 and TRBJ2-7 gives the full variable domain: DSGVTQTPKHLITATGQRVTLRCSPRSGDLSVYWYQQSLDQGLQFLIQYYNGEERAKGNILERFSAQQFPDLHSELNLSSLELGDSALYFCASSLSPFTEQYFGPGTRLTVT.